These 9 T cell receptor beta chains came from one sample sequenced in a study of T cell clonality in common variable immunodeficiency. Sequencing used immunoSEQ multiplex PCR; TCRdb keeps in-frame clones, though not all of them. There are roughly 50,000 clones in the sample, none observed a single time. The sample consisted of peripheral blood mononuclear cells. These receptors came from a person aged 18 to 75 in good health.

This clone was observed at least ten times. The part of the CDR3 DNA that was read is TGTGCCAGCAGCTTAGAGGGCAGGGGGCCCTACAATGAG. Residues: CASSLEGRGPYNE. The whole CDR3 protein reads CASSLEGRGPYNEQFF. The J gene is TRBJ2-1, the V gene TRBV7-6; 8 positions match TRBD1. The missing CDR3 end, 3 residues past where the read stops, is filled in from the germline J gene. Germline assignment: CDR1 SGHVS and CDR2 FNYEAQ. With V trimmed by 1 base and J by 2 bases, 4 bases remained unmatched. This CDR3 is 16 amino acids long. Variable domain in full (rest from reference TRBV7-6 and TRBJ2-1): GAGVSQSPRYKVTKRGQDVALRCDPISGHVSLYWYRQALGQGPEFLTYFNYEAQQDKSGLPNDRFSAERPEGSISTLTIQRTEQRDSAMYRCASSLEGRGPYNEQFFGPGTRLTVL.

There are many counts of this clone. The sequence runs out 3 residues before the end of the CDR3; the remainder is reconstructed from the germline J gene. V is TRBV7-8 and J is TRBJ2-7, with 8 bases aligning to TRBD2. After removal of 5 bases from V and 4 bases from J, the junction contained 1 base not matched to a gene. The CDR3 totals 12 residues. Per the germline V gene, CDR1 is SGHVS and CDR2 is FQNEAQ. Here the CDR3 reads CASSKREYEQYF. The sequenced CDR3 bases are TGTGCCAGCAGCAAGCGGGAGTACGAG.

This clone has a count of ten or more. The read gets to within 3 residues of the CDR3 end, and the germline J gene fills in the rest. The chain uses TRBV5-4 and TRBJ2-1; 10 bases align to TRBD1. Per germline, CDR1 SGHNT and CDR2 YYREEE (reference sequence). The CDR3 consists of 15 residues. With 3 bases clipped from V and 4 bases from J, the junction kept 4 bases outside the gene matches. This CDR3 reads CASSSGTGEYNEQFF. CDR3 DNA, as far as it was read: TGTGCCAGCAGCTCCGGGACAGGGGAGTACAATGAG.

This clone was recorded many times. The DNA ends 3 residues before the CDR3 does, and the rest of the CDR3 is filled in from the germline J gene. The chain has TRBV7-9 and TRBJ1-2, with 7 bases that match TRBD1. In germline, CDR1 is SEHNR, CDR2 FQNEAQ (reference sequence). V dropped 6 bases and J dropped 7; count of bases not matched to a gene: 11. This CDR3 is 14 amino acids long. Partial CDR3 DNA: TGTGCCAGCAGTCCGACAGGGATCACGGCTGGC. Its protein product is CASSPTGITAG. The entire CDR3 sequence reads CASSPTGITAGYTF.

This clone was recorded many times. The junction departs from germline at one end; a sequencing error may be responsible. The DNA ends 3 residues before the CDR3 does, and the rest of the CDR3 is filled in from the germline J gene. The V and J genes are TRBV20-1 and TRBJ2-1; D ambiguous. The CDR3 has 16 residues. The germline gives CDR1 DFQATT, CDR2 SNEGSKA (reference sequence). CDR3 bases read: TGCAGTGCCAGAGTAGTATCAGGTCTCAGCCGCAATGAG. This translates into CSARVVSGLSRNE. The entire CDR3 protein is CSARVVSGLSRNEQFF.

This clone occurred a few times. The DNA ends 3 residues before the CDR3 does, and the rest of the CDR3 is filled in from the germline J gene. This chain uses TRBV11-2 with TRBJ2-7; D not certain. Per germline, CDR1 SGHAT and CDR2 FQNNGV. This CDR3 comprises 14 residues. Trimming removed 6 bases at V and 2 bases at J, with 14 bases between. CDR3 DNA (partial): TGTGCCAGCAGGCGCCCGTCCGGTACCTACGAG. This encodes CASRRPSGTYE. The whole CDR3 region reads CASRRPSGTYEQYF.

This clone was observed a few times. The CDR3 extends 3 residues past the end of the read, so its final part is completed from the germline J gene. This chain links TRBV7-3 with TRBJ2-5; tentatively, D is TRBD2 (7 bases). The CDR3 has 12 amino acids. Per germline, CDR1 SGHTA and CDR2 FQGTGA. V was clipped by 5 bases and J by 7 bases, with 11 bases between them. The CDR3 region is CASSEGGGTQYF. CDR3 bases read: TGTGCCAGCAGCGAAGGGGGGGGGACC.

This clone was seen at least ten times. The read is 3 residues too short to cover the CDR3 end, so that end is filled in from the germline J gene. The V gene is TRBV6-1, the J gene TRBJ2-7; TRBD2 aligns across 11 bases. CDR3 size: 15 residues. Germline V gene sequence: CDR1 MNHNS, CDR2 SASEGT. V lost 2 bases and J lost 5; bases outside the gene matches: 5. CDR3 loop: CASSETSGSFHEQYF. CDR3 DNA (partial): TGTGCCAGCAGTGAAACTAGCGGGAGTTTCCACGAG.

This clone has a count of ten or more. The read stops 3 residues short of the end of the CDR3; the missing end is completed from the germline J gene. The J gene is TRBJ2-2, the V gene TRBV11-2; D is uncertain. Germline V gene sequence: CDR1 SGHAT, CDR2 FQNNGV. The V end was cut by 0 bases, the J end by 7 bases, with 6 bases between. This CDR3 is built from 13 residues. The CDR3 DNA, read in part, is TGTGCCAGCAGCTTAGATGTCGGCGGGGAG. Translating it yields CASSLDVGGE. The full CDR3 sequence reads CASSLDVGGELFF.